The present T cell receptor (beta chain) was sequenced within a study of vaccination effects on CD4 cells after COVID-19. Study-wide background: Both of the two convalescent patients gave a sample, one 16 days and one a week before vaccination.

TCRdb's table, derived via immunoSEQ multiplex PCR, lists solely in-frame clones and lacks some. The sample consists of about 64,000 clones, 65% to 75% of them appearing once. V dropped 2 bases and J dropped 0 bases, with 11 bases sitting between them. Germline loops: CDR1 SGHTA, CDR2 FQGNSA. This CDR3 is 16 amino acids long. Following culture for around 10 days, CD4+ T cells were isolated. The person acquired a PCR-confirmed SARS-CoV-2 infection between March and December 2020. A half-volume exchange with IL-2 medium occurred on days 3 and 7. A single count supports this clone. Its antigen is still unknown.

The chain has TRBV7-2 and TRBJ2-1; D is possibly TRBD1 or TRBD2 (5 bases each). The source material was CD4+ T cells from PBMCs cultured without peptide, sampled before COVID-19 vaccination. This TCR was sampled from a human donor who had a prior SARS-CoV-2 infection. CDR3 sequence (DNA): TGTGCCAGCAGCTTATTGGGGCGGGCCTCCTACAATGAGCAGTTCTTC. Residues: CASSLLGRASYNEQFF.